Each of the 24 T cell receptor beta chains below was sequenced from the same sample in a study of long-term antiretroviral therapy in people with HIV. Survey level was the resolution at which the v3.0 immunoSEQ assay ran. This table comes from immunoSEQ multiplex PCR, and its TCRdb copy is limited to in-frame clones, with some not included. The repertoire holds approximately 20,000 clones, with roughly 86% as singletons. This specimen consisted of unsorted PBMCs, obtained 2.1 years after starting antiretroviral therapy. Receptors were obtained from a man between 18 and 29 years old with HIV.

The rearrangement uses TRBV19 and TRBJ1-2, with D maybe TRBD1 (6 bases). Germline V gene data show CDR1 as LNHDA and CDR2 as SQIVND (reference sequence). V gave up 3 bases and J gave up 8 bases, with 19 bases separating them. The CDR3 sequence is 15 residues long. The CDR3 loop is CASSIVGGLERGYTF. The CDR3 DNA is TGTGCCAGTAGTATTGTTGGGGGCCTAGAGCGGGGCTACACCTTC.

The chain has TRBV7-9 and TRBJ2-1, with D tentatively TRBD2 (7 bases). Germline CDR1 and CDR2: SEHNR and FQNEAQ (reference sequence). The length of the CDR3 is 14 residues. Trimming shortened V by 4 bases and J by 7 bases, and 14 bases separated the two germline ends. The CDR3 is CASSSRAGANEQFF. The CDR3 bases are TGTGCCAGCAGCTCAAGGGCGGGGGCGAATGAGCAGTTCTTC.

The chain combines TRBV27 with TRBJ2-3; 14 nucleotides match TRBD2. J lost 1 base, V lost 5 bases, and 2 bases had no gene match. This CDR3 contains 16 residues. CDR1 is MNHEY and CDR2 is SMNVEV in the germline V gene (reference sequence). This CDR3 reads CASSAGLAGGTDTQYF. The CDR3 DNA is TGTGCCAGCAGTGCGGGACTAGCGGGGGGCACAGATACGCAGTATTTT.

This clone was counted a few times. The J gene is TRBJ1-2, the V gene TRBV2; possibly TRBD1 for D (5 bases). With 6 bases removed from V and 8 bases from J, the gap between germline ends came to 16 bases. The length of the CDR3 is 13 residues. Germline lookup yields CDR1 SNHLY and CDR2 FYNNEI. CDR3 DNA sequence: TGTGCCAGCAGCTTCGGCAGGGCTGGCGGCTACACCTTC. It yields the protein CASSFGRAGGYTF. Combining the CDR3 with reference TRBV2 and TRBJ1-2 gives the whole variable domain EPEVTQTPSHQVTQMGQEVILRCVPISNHLYFYWYRQILGQKVEFLVSFYNNEISEKSEIFDDQFSVERPDGSNFTLKIRSTKLEDSAMYFCASSFGRAGGYTFGSGTRLTVV.

This chain uses TRBV4-1 with TRBJ2-7; D not certain. Between the trimmed V and J ends, which lost 1 base and 5 bases, there was a span of 3 bases. This CDR3 has 11 residues. Germline assignment: CDR1 MGHRA and CDR2 YSYEKL. CDR3 loop: CASSQGDEQYF. For the CDR3, the DNA is TGCGCCAGCAGCCAAGGGGACGAGCAGTACTTC.

The chain is built from TRBV5-1 and TRBJ2-5; 7 nucleotides match TRBD2. TRBJ2-7 matches the DNA end more closely, so the J call is doubtful. The germline V gene has CDR1 SGHRS and CDR2 YFSETQ. This CDR3 is 14 amino acids long. CDR3 protein: CASSLGDYSYEQYF. The DNA for the CDR3 is TGCGCCAGCAGCTTGGGGGACTACTCCTACGAGCAGTACTTC.

The rearrangement links TRBV7-2 to TRBJ2-7; D is undetermined. Germline CDR1 SGHTA, CDR2 FQGNSA. The CDR3 covers 14 residues. Trimming took off 7 bases at V and 3 bases at J, with 16 bases between the two ends. The CDR3 is CASTPALVDYEQYF. As DNA, the CDR3 is TGTGCCAGCACCCCAGCCCTAGTGGACTACGAGCAGTACTTC.

This sequence joins TRBV4-3 and TRBJ1-4; D remains unclear. The CDR3 contains 14 residues. Germline loops: CDR1 LGHNA, CDR2 YSLEER. V dropped 2 bases and J dropped 8 bases, with 12 bases sitting between them. This chain's CDR3 is CASSQSRLREKLFF. CDR3 nucleotides: TGCGCCAGCAGCCAATCTCGACTGCGCGAAAAACTGTTTTTT.

This rearrangement joins TRBV19 to TRBJ1-4; a weak D match, TRBD1 (5 bases). Germline CDR1 is LNHDA and CDR2 is SQIVND (reference sequence). V lost 2 bases, J lost 0 bases, and 16 bases lay in between. The CDR3 contains 18 residues. CDR3 loop: CASSIRGLHQATNEKLFF. DNA of the CDR3: TGTGCCAGTAGTATACGGGGCCTTCACCAGGCAACTAATGAAAAACTGTTTTTT.

This clone was observed once. The chain couples TRBV15 to TRBJ2-1; 9 nucleotides align to TRBD2. The CDR3 sequence is 18 residues long. The ends lost 0 bases at V and 5 bases at J; junction bases unmatched: 11. CDR1 and CDR2 from the germline V gene are LNHNV and YYDKDF (reference sequence). The CDR3 protein is CATSRDPISGRTNNEQFF. DNA of the CDR3: TGTGCCACCAGCAGAGATCCCATTAGCGGGAGAACAAACAATGAGCAGTTCTTC. Combining the CDR3 with reference TRBV15 and TRBJ2-1 gives the whole variable domain DAMVIQNPRYQVTQFGKPVTLSCSQTLNHNVMYWYQQKSSQAPKLLFHYYDKDFNNEADTPDNFQSRRPNTSFCFLDIRSPGLGDTAMYLCATSRDPISGRTNNEQFFGPGTRLTVL.

This rearrangement joins TRBV6-5 to TRBJ2-7; D uncertain. Trimming removed 2 bases from V and 1 base from J, with 6 bases in between. This CDR3 has 13 amino acids. Germline V gives CDR1 MNHEY, CDR2 SVGAGI. CDR3: CASSYGVSYEQYF. The CDR3 DNA sequence: TGTGCCAGCAGTTACGGGGTTTCCTACGAGCAGTACTTC.

The CDR3 reads CASSLAGGPEAFF. DNA of the CDR3: TGTGCCAGCAGCTTAGCGGGGGGCCCTGAAGCTTTCTTT. The rearrangement joins TRBV7-9 to TRBJ1-1; D might be TRBD1 (6 bases). V gave up 0 bases and J gave up 6 bases, with 8 bases separating them. The CDR3 contains 13 residues. Germline V lookup: CDR1 SEHNR, CDR2 FQNEAQ (reference sequence).

A note on this clone: One end of the junction fails to match germline, which may point to a read error. The CDR3 DNA reads as TGTACCAGCAGCCGATCGTCGGAACAGCCCCAGCATTTT. Encoded protein: CTSSRSSEQPQHF. This chain connects TRBV7-9 to TRBJ1-5; D ambiguous. The CDR3 extends over 13 amino acids. The germline CDR1 and CDR2 sequences are SEHNR and FQNEAQ (reference sequence).

The chain couples TRBV4-2 to TRBJ2-5; 9 nucleotides align to TRBD2. Germline CDR1 reads LGHNA; CDR2 reads YNFKEQ. V shed 2 bases and J 10 bases; nucleotides not matched to a gene: 2. CDR3 length: 12 residues. The CDR3 protein is CASSQSGGIQYF. In DNA, the CDR3 is TGTGCCAGCAGCCAAAGCGGGGGGATCCAGTACTTC.

The chain is built from TRBV19 and TRBJ2-7; 12 bases match TRBD2. The CDR3 consists of 20 residues. CDR1 and CDR2 (germline): LNHDA, SQIVND (reference sequence). The trim removed 3 bases at V and 7 bases at J, leaving 22 bases unmatched. For the CDR3, the DNA is TGTGCCAGTAGTATGAGGCCCCTCCTGCGACTAGCGGGAGTAGCGAGTGAGCAGTACTTC. This translates into CASSMRPLLRLAGVASEQYF. Combining the CDR3 with reference TRBV19 and TRBJ2-7 gives the whole variable domain DGGITQSPKYLFRKEGQNVTLSCEQNLNHDAMYWYRQDPGQGLRLIYYSQIVNDFQKGDIAEGYSVSREKKESFPLTVTSAQKNPTAFYLCASSMRPLLRLAGVASEQYFGPGTRLTVT.

The chain has TRBV4-1 and TRBJ2-2; D not certain. The CDR3 is 14 residues long. V lost 0 bases and J 3 bases, leaving 5 bases between the germline ends. CDR1 and CDR2 from the germline V gene are MGHRA and YSYEKL. The CDR3 DNA reads TGCGCCAGCAGCCAAGAGATACACACCGGGGAGCTGTTTTTT. Amino acid sequence: CASSQEIHTGELFF.

The chain is built from TRBV6-5 and TRBJ2-7, with 10 bases matching TRBD2. The junction had 9 bases not matched to a gene; V was cut back by 6 bases and J by 7 bases. Germline V CDR1 and CDR2: MNHEY, SVGAGI. This CDR3 is built from 14 residues. The CDR3 coding sequence is TGTGCCAGCAGCTTGGCCACTAGCGGGATTGAGCAGTACTTC. Protein product: CASSLATSGIEQYF.

V and J are TRBV7-2 and TRBJ1-2; D is undetermined. There are 13 residues in the CDR3. Between the trimmed V and J ends, which lost 6 bases and 4 bases, there was a span of 12 bases. The V gene's germline CDR1 is SGHTA and CDR2 FQGNSA. DNA for the CDR3: TGTGCCAGCAGTGAGCTGGGCGTCTATGGCTACACCTTC. Its protein is CASSELGVYGYTF.

The rearrangement uses TRBV7-2 and TRBJ2-7, with D possibly matching TRBD2 (5 bases). V lost 7 bases to trimming and J lost 1 base, with 14 bases between them. Germline assignment: CDR1 SGHTA and CDR2 FQGNSA. This CDR3 has 14 residues. The CDR3 nucleotides are TGTGCCAGCAAGGAAGCGGCGTCATCCTACGAGCAGTACTTC. Its translation: CASKEAASSYEQYF.

The rearrangement uses TRBV4-3 and TRBJ1-2; no firm D call. Per the germline V gene, CDR1 is LGHNA and CDR2 is YSLEER. The CDR3 is made up of 13 amino acids. V gave up 0 bases and J gave up 7 bases, with 9 bases separating them. For the CDR3, the DNA is TGCGCCAGCAGCCAAGATAAGGGTTCTGGCTACACCTTC. Residues: CASSQDKGSGYTF.

V usage is TRBV7-8 and J usage is TRBJ2-5; D gene unclear. Trimming shortened V by 3 bases and J by 1 base, and 9 bases separated the two germline ends. Germline lookup yields CDR1 SGHVS and CDR2 FQNEAQ. This CDR3 region has 14 residues. The CDR3 bases are TGTGCCAGCAGCTTTACGGGTGTCCAAGAGACCCAGTACTTC. Its protein product is CASSFTGVQETQYF.

The chain links TRBV7-2 to TRBJ2-7; the D is unclear. This CDR3 has 13 amino acids. From germline, CDR1 is SGHTA and CDR2 FQGNSA. Trimming left V 3 bases short and J 4 bases short, with 10 bases between. The CDR3 spells CASSFLPKYEQYF. CDR3 coding DNA: TGTGCCAGCAGCTTTCTCCCTAAATACGAGCAGTACTTC.

The gene calls are TRBV25-1 and TRBJ2-1; TRBD2 matches at 8 bases. V was pared by 5 bases and J by 0 bases, with 9 bases of the junction left unmatched. Germline loops: CDR1 MGHDK, CDR2 SYGVNS. The CDR3 loop spans 17 amino acids. Written as DNA, the CDR3 is TGTGCCAGCAGTAGCCCGGGACTAGGAAGCTCCTACAATGAGCAGTTCTTC. Translation gives CASSSPGLGSSYNEQFF.

The V call is TRBV27, the J call TRBJ1-5; 9 bases agree with TRBD1. V was pared by 0 bases and J by 6 bases, with 6 bases of the junction left unmatched. This CDR3 has 16 residues. CDR1 is MNHEY and CDR2 is SMNVEV in the germline V gene (reference sequence). The CDR3 DNA sequence: TGTGCCAGCAGTTTATCATCGACAGGGGGTTCTCAGCCCCAGCATTTT. Residues: CASSLSSTGGSQPQHF.